Presented here are 30 T cell receptor beta chains from one specimen sequenced in a study of OX40 agonist ivuxolimab in advanced cancers. Profiling relied on immunoSEQ multiplex PCR, and the TCRdb table lists in-frame clones only, not all of them. The table shows more than 35,000 clones, with over 60% occurring only once. The sequenced sample was CD4+ or CD8+ T cells sorted from blood, obtained in a trial of the OX40 agonist ivuxolimab. These receptors all come from an adult with an advanced solid tumor such as melanoma, head and neck, liver or kidney cancer.

V usage is TRBV5-1 and J usage is TRBJ2-1; 9 nucleotides match TRBD2. Germline trimming cut 2 bases from V and 7 bases from J; bases unmatched to any gene: 7. The CDR3 contains 15 residues. Germline V gene sequence: CDR1 SGHRS, CDR2 YFSETQ. The chain's CDR3 is CASSFERGDFNEQFF. Here the CDR3 DNA reads TGCGCCAGCAGCTTCGAGCGGGGGGATTTTAATGAGCAGTTCTTC.

In DNA form, the CDR3 reads TGTGCCAGCAGCCGGACTAGCGGAGACTACGAGCAGTACTTC. The encoded protein is CASSRTSGDYEQYF. V and J are TRBV9 and TRBJ2-7; 10 nucleotides align to TRBD2. The junction had 4 bases not matched to a gene; V was cut back by 4 bases and J by 3 bases. Per the germline V gene, CDR1 is SGDLS and CDR2 is YYNGEE. This CDR3 contains 14 residues.

CDR3 sequence (DNA): TGCGCCAGGCGGGCTGGTCGGGGGGGTCTCGAGCAGTACTTC. Translating it yields CARRAGRGGLEQYF. The chain has TRBV4-1 and TRBJ2-7, with TRBD2 matching 8 bases. V was clipped by 9 bases and J by 6 bases; unmatched bases: 13. The germline CDR1 and CDR2 sequences are MGHRA and YSYEKL. This CDR3 is 14 amino acids long.

This clone has just one count. V usage is TRBV2 and J usage is TRBJ2-3, with D tentatively TRBD1 or TRBD2 (6 bases each). CDR1 is SNHLY and CDR2 is FYNNEI in the germline V gene. CDR3 length equals 11 residues. The germline V and J ends were trimmed by 9 bases and 4 bases, with 8 bases remaining between them. The CDR3 DNA follows: TGTGCCAGGAGGGGGGCAGATACGCAGTATTTT. It codes for CARRGADTQYF.

This clone was picked up one time. V is TRBV7-7 and J is TRBJ1-3; no clear D. This CDR3 region has 13 residues. Trimming took 5 bases from V and 6 from J, leaving 11 bases between them. In germline, CDR1 is SSHAT, CDR2 FNYEAQ (reference sequence). The CDR3 loop is CASSLDTTNTIYF. The CDR3 nucleotides are TGTGCCAGCAGCCTAGACACGACAAACACCATATATTTT.

The CDR3 DNA reads TGTGCCTGGAGAGGGACTGCGGCGAACACTGAAGCTTTCTTT. Amino acid sequence: CAWRGTAANTEAFF. The chain carries TRBV30 and TRBJ1-1; a possible D gene is TRBD1 (5 bases). This CDR3 comprises 14 residues. Deletions cut 3 bases from V and 1 base from J, with 12 bases between. CDR1 and CDR2 from the germline V gene are GTSNPN and SVGIG (reference sequence).

This clone came up a few times. The chain is built from TRBV7-2 and TRBJ1-2; D ambiguous. CDR3 length: 13 residues. V gave up 5 bases and J gave up 8 bases, with 15 bases separating them. Germline V lookup: CDR1 SGHTA, CDR2 FQGNSA. The CDR3: CASSLRQDRGYTF. The CDR3 DNA reads TGTGCCAGCAGCCTAAGACAAGATAGAGGCTACACCTTC.

In its sample, this clone ranks as medium-sized. The chain is built from TRBV11-3 and TRBJ1-5, with unresolved D. The ends were cut back, 1 base at V and 0 bases at J, with 13 bases in the middle. Germline assignment: CDR1 SGHNT and CDR2 YENEEA. The CDR3 runs 17 residues. CDR3 residues: CASSLALSQDSNQPQHF. The DNA for the CDR3 is TGTGCCAGCAGCTTAGCGTTATCCCAGGATAGCAATCAGCCCCAGCATTTT.

This clone was found once. V usage is TRBV27 and J usage is TRBJ1-5; no firm D call. Looked up from germline, CDR1 is MNHEY and CDR2 is SMNVEV (reference sequence). The length of the CDR3 is 15 residues. The V gene lost 6 bases and the J gene lost 2 bases, with 14 bases spanning the gap. In DNA, the CDR3 is TGTGCCAGCAGACCAACTCAGGTGGGCAATCAGCCCCAGCATTTT. It codes for CASRPTQVGNQPQHF.

This clone was found once. The chain is built from TRBV7-9 and TRBJ2-7; D call uncertain. This CDR3 contains 13 residues. Germline CDR1 reads SEHNR; CDR2 reads FQNEAQ (reference sequence). Trimming removed 3 bases from V and 2 bases from J, with 8 bases in between. The CDR3 DNA reads TGTGCCAGCAGCTTGCAAGGTCCCTACGAGCAGTACTTC. It codes for CASSLQGPYEQYF.

This rearrangement joins TRBV6-1 to TRBJ1-1; tentative D call: TRBD1 (5 bases). With 8 bases removed from V and 3 bases from J, the gap between germline ends came to 13 bases. The CDR3 loop spans 13 amino acids. CDR1 is MNHNS, CDR2 SASEGT, per germline. The CDR3, as DNA: TGTGCCAGCTCTTCCAGGGTGGACACTGAAGCTTTCTTT. It yields the protein CASSSRVDTEAFF.

The chain carries TRBV29-1 and TRBJ2-7; D unresolved. Germline values: CDR1 SQVTM, CDR2 ANQGSEA. Trimming left V 4 bases short and J 2 bases short, with 6 bases between. The CDR3 consists of 11 residues. The CDR3 bases are TGCAGCGTTGTCCTGGCCTACGAGCAGTACTTC. Amino acid sequence: CSVVLAYEQYF.

The chain recombines TRBV7-6 with TRBJ2-3; D may match TRBD1 or TRBD2 (5 bases each). V lost 5 bases to trimming and J lost 1 base, with 7 bases between them. CDR3 length: 13 amino acids. Germline loops: CDR1 SGHVS, CDR2 FNYEAQ. CDR3 nucleotides: TGTGCCAGCAGCCGAGGGGGCACAGATACGCAGTATTTT. This gives the protein CASSRGGTDTQYF. The whole variable domain, filled in from reference TRBV7-6 and TRBJ2-3, reads GAGVSQSPRYKVTKRGQDVALRCDPISGHVSLYWYRQALGQGPEFLTYFNYEAQQDKSGLPNDRFSAERPEGSISTLTIQRTEQRDSAMYRCASSRGGTDTQYFGPGTRLTVL.

The chain has TRBV18 and TRBJ1-1; D gene uncertain. Germline assignment: CDR1 KGHSH and CDR2 LQKENI. Trimming removed 3 bases from V and 1 base from J, with 6 bases in between. CDR3 size: 13 residues. In DNA, the CDR3 is TGTGCCAGCTCACCCACGGGGAACACTGAAGCTTTCTTT. Protein product: CASSPTGNTEAFF.

V and J are TRBV6-1 and TRBJ2-2; 8 nucleotides agree with TRBD2. Germline V gene sequence: CDR1 MNHNS, CDR2 SASEGT. This CDR3 has 14 amino acids. The ends lost 11 bases at V and 5 bases at J; junction bases unmatched: 10. In DNA, the CDR3 is TGTGCCTCCTCCGGGGGGGCGGGGACCGGGGAGCTGTTTTTT. The encoded protein is CASSGGAGTGELFF.

The rearrangement links TRBV7-9 to TRBJ2-7; D is undetermined. The CDR3 length is 11 residues. Germline CDR1 reads SEHNR; CDR2 reads FQNEAQ (reference sequence). Deletions cut 5 bases from V and 3 bases from J, with 5 bases between. CDR3 nucleotides: TGTGCCAGCAGCCTGAACTACGAGCAGTACTTC. As protein: CASSLNYEQYF. The whole variable domain, remainder taken from reference TRBV7-9 and TRBJ2-7, is DTGVSQNPRHKITKRGQNVTFRCDPISEHNRLYWYRQTLGQGPEFLTYFQNEAQLEKSRLLSDRFSAERPKGSFSTLEIQRTEQGDSAMYLCASSLNYEQYFGPGTRLTVT.

The V and J genes are TRBV9 and TRBJ2-3, with TRBD2 identical over 8 bases. The CDR3 runs to 14 residues. V shed 3 bases, J shed 4 bases, and the junction held 4 bases outside the gene matches. Germline lookup yields CDR1 SGDLS and CDR2 YYNGEE. Here the CDR3 reads CASSERGLSDTQYF. The CDR3 coding sequence is TGTGCCAGCAGCGAGCGGGGGCTATCAGATACGCAGTATTTT. The full variable domain, rest sourced from reference TRBV9 and TRBJ2-3, is DSGVTQTPKHLITATGQRVTLRCSPRSGDLSVYWYQQSLDQGLQFLIQYYNGEERAKGNILERFSAQQFPDLHSELNLSSLELGDSALYFCASSERGLSDTQYFGPGTRLTVL.

The chain couples TRBV21-1 to TRBJ2-7. TRBV21-1 is a documented pseudogene. The CDR3 is 12 amino acids. CDR3 in DNA: TGTGCCAGTGCTGACGTGGCCTACGAGCAGTACTTC. This gives the protein CASADVAYEQYF.

CDR3 bases: TGTGCCAGCACCTCCGACCGGTACACTGAAGCTTTCTTT. It is translated as CASTSDRYTEAFF. The J gene is TRBJ1-1, the V gene TRBV27; D ambiguous. Germline V CDR1 and CDR2: MNHEY, SMNVEV (reference sequence). This CDR3 comprises 13 residues. V lost 7 bases and J 3 bases, leaving 12 bases between the germline ends.

This sequence joins TRBV10-3 and TRBJ1-6; 7 bases match TRBD1. The length of the CDR3 is 16 residues. Unmatched junction bases numbered 5, after V lost 6 bases and J lost 0 bases. Looked up from germline, CDR1 is ENHRY and CDR2 is SYGVKD. This CDR3 is CAISRDRDSYNSPLHF. In DNA form, the CDR3 reads TGTGCCATCAGCCGGGACAGAGACTCCTATAATTCACCCCTCCACTTT.

The V and J genes are TRBV2 and TRBJ2-7; TRBD1 might be the D (5 bases). V gave up 6 bases and J gave up 3 bases, with 15 bases separating them. From germline, CDR1 is SNHLY and CDR2 FYNNEI. The CDR3 covers 14 residues. As DNA, the CDR3 is TGTGCCAGCAGGATTCCAGGGATGATCTACGAGCAGTACTTC. Its translation: CASRIPGMIYEQYF.

This clone has just a few counts. The rearrangement joins TRBV10-1 to TRBJ2-1; D is undetermined. Germline loops: CDR1 WNHNN, CDR2 SYGVQD (reference sequence). V was clipped by 1 base and J by 8 bases, with 9 bases between them. The CDR3 totals 13 residues. The CDR3 nucleotides are TGCGCCAGCAGTGAGTTTCCGGGCTATGAGCAGTTCTTC. Translated: CASSEFPGYEQFF.

V usage is TRBV30 and J usage is TRBJ2-6, with D unclear. The CDR3 totals 15 residues. Germline V gives CDR1 GTSNPN, CDR2 SVGIG (reference sequence). V was trimmed by 0 bases and J by 4 bases, leaving 10 bases between them. This CDR3 reads CAWSVSVAGANVLTF. The CDR3 bases are TGTGCCTGGAGTGTTTCCGTGGCGGGGGCCAACGTCCTGACTTTC.

The V and J genes are TRBV11-2 and TRBJ2-7; 12 nucleotides align to TRBD2. V was clipped by 4 bases and J by 4 bases; unmatched bases: 5. Germline V gives CDR1 SGHAT, CDR2 FQNNGV. The CDR3 length is 15 residues. In nucleotides, the CDR3 is TGTGCCAGCAGCTCGGGACTAGCGGGCCAATACGAGCAGTACGTC. Translation gives CASSSGLAGQYEQYV.

This clone has a single count. The CDR3 bases are TGTGCCAGCAGTGATCAAAAAGGTGAAGCTTTCTTT. Protein sequence: CASSDQKGEAFF. The chain is built from TRBV6-4 and TRBJ1-1, with D hard to call. The CDR3 runs 12 residues. Germline V CDR1 and CDR2: MRHNA, SNTAGT. The ends were cut back, 3 bases at V and 7 bases at J, with 9 bases in the middle.

The chain is built from TRBV6-1 and TRBJ2-1; unclear D gene. The CDR3 is 13 residues long. CDR1 is MNHNS and CDR2 is SASEGT in the germline V gene. Trimming shortened V by 4 bases and J by 4 bases, and 8 bases separated the two germline ends. The CDR3 region has the DNA TGTGCCAGCAGTGTGACACAGTACAATGAGCAGTTCTTC. Translated: CASSVTQYNEQFF.

This chain uses TRBV23-1 with TRBJ1-6; no definite D call. TRBV23-1 is an ORF for which the function is uncertain. CDR3 length equals 17 residues. V dropped 2 bases and J dropped 0 bases, with 11 bases sitting between them. CDR3 DNA sequence: TGCGCCAGCAGTCAAAGAAACACAGACTCCTATAATTCACCCCTCCACTTT. It yields the protein CASSQRNTDSYNSPLHF.

This clone was counted a single time. The gene calls are TRBV7-9 and TRBJ1-3; TRBD1 might be the D (5 bases). The length of the CDR3 is 17 residues. Germline assignment: CDR1 SEHNR and CDR2 FQNEAQ (reference sequence). V was pared by 3 bases and J by 0 bases, with 15 bases between. CDR3 protein: CASSLQGTPSSGNTIYF. The CDR3 DNA reads TGTGCCAGCAGCTTGCAGGGAACCCCGAGCTCTGGAAACACCATATATTTT. The full variable domain, with the rest looked up from reference TRBV7-9 and TRBJ1-3, is DTGVSQNPRHKITKRGQNVTFRCDPISEHNRLYWYRQTLGQGPEFLTYFQNEAQLEKSRLLSDRFSAERPKGSFSTLEIQRTEQGDSAMYLCASSLQGTPSSGNTIYFGEGSWLTVV.

The chain links TRBV27 to TRBJ2-7, with D unclear. This CDR3 has 12 amino acids. The ends were cut back, 4 bases at V and 2 bases at J, with 6 bases in the middle. Germline V gene data show CDR1 as MNHEY and CDR2 as SMNVEV (reference sequence). The CDR3 DNA reads as TGTGCCAGCAGTTCGTATACCTACGAGCAGTACTTC. It yields the protein CASSSYTYEQYF.

The chain couples TRBV6-5 to TRBJ1-4; D remains unclear. CDR3 length: 15 amino acids. Germline values: CDR1 MNHEY, CDR2 SVGAGI. V was shortened by 0 bases and J by 13 bases, with 18 bases between the two germline ends. The CDR3 DNA reads TGTGCCAGCAGTTACTCGAGAGGCCTCGGTGCAGGACTGTTTTTT. The encoded protein is CASSYSRGLGAGLFF.